A selection of T cell receptor beta chains follows, all from one sample in a study of blood T cells in healthy people across ages. TCRdb independently ran MiXCR on the 5' RACE reads; one entry per CDR3 protein. The sample has some 710,000 distinct CDR3 sequences; around 45% are singletons. The material sequenced was blood. The receptor source for this set is a man older than 75 in good health. CDR3s include the opening cysteine and the closing phenylalanine or tryptophan. A D gene is named only where the DNA matches it firmly. Not every row has a clone size; where given, it reads once, few, many or a size class.

>many|TRBJ2-7|.|TRBV7-6|15
TGTGCCAGCAGCTTAGCCGGGCCAGATACCTACGAGCAGTACTTC
CASSLAGPDTYEQYF
>.|TRBJ2-1|.|TRBV6-6|15
TGTGCCAGCAGTTACTCGATTGGTGTGAGGGGAGAGCAGTTCTTC
CASSYSIGVRGEQFF
>many|TRBJ2-1|.|TRBV7-2|15
TGTGCCAGCAGCTTAATCGGGGGAGGTCAAAATGAGCAGTTCTTC
CASSLIGGGQNEQFF
>many|TRBJ2-3|.|TRBV5-1|16
TGCGCCAGCAGCTTACCGTCGGGGGAAAGCACAGATACGCAGTATTTT
CASSLPSGESTDTQYF
>few|TRBJ2-3|TRBD2|TRBV7-2|15
TGTGCCAGCAGAAAACTAGCGGGAGGAACAGATACGCAGTATTTT
CASRKLAGGTDTQYF
>few|TRBJ2-6|.|TRBV7-2|14
TGTGCCAGCAGCTACCAGACTGGGGCCAACGTCCTGACTTTC
CASSYQTGANVLTF
>few|TRBJ2-1|TRBD2|TRBV20-1|13
TGCAGTGCTGGGACTAGCGGGGACAATGAGCAGTTCTTC
CSAGTSGDNEQFF
>.|TRBJ2-2|.|TRBV6-6|16
TGTGCCAGCAGTTTATCAGTTACAGGGTACACCGGGGAGCTGTTTTTT
CASSLSVTGYTGELFF
>few|TRBJ1-1|.|TRBV9|14
TGTGCCAGCAGCGCCCGGGGGGGAGGTGATGAAGCTTTCTTT
CASSARGGGDEAFF
>.|TRBJ2-7|.|TRBV5-1|14
TGCGCCAGCAGCTTTGGTATCGGACCCTACGAGCAGTACTTC
CASSFGIGPYEQYF
>.|TRBJ2-5|TRBD2|TRBV30|14
TGTGCCTGGAGTGTGCTGGGTCGGGGGGGGGCCCAGTACTTC
CAWSVLGRGGAQYF
>.|TRBJ2-4|.|TRBV28|14
TGTGCCAGCAGTTTATGGGGAGCCAAAAACATTCAGTACTTC
CASSLWGAKNIQYF
>.|TRBJ2-7|.|TRBV7-2|13
TGTGCCAGCAGCTTAAATTTCGGGAGCGAGCAGTACTTC
CASSLNFGSEQYF
>.|TRBJ1-2|.|TRBV30|11
TGTGCCTGGATGGTTAACTATGGCTACACCTTC
CAWMVNYGYTF
>.|TRBJ2-1|.|TRBV14|15
TGTGCCAGCAGCCAACCGGCGGGGAAACAAGAGACCCAGTTCTTC
CASSQPAGKQETQFF
>.|TRBJ2-5|TRBD2|TRBV20-1|17
TGCAGTGCTAGACCCGGGACTAGCGGGAGGAGCCAAGAGACCCAGTACTTC
CSARPGTSGRSQETQYF
>.|TRBJ2-3|TRBD2|TRBV20-1|16
TGCAGTGCTACGGGACTAGCGGGAAGGGCATCAGATACGCAGTATTTT
CSATGLAGRASDTQYF
>few|TRBJ1-1|.|TRBV20-1|14
TGCAGTGCTAGCACAGGGACCTTGGGCACTGAAGCTTTCTTT
CSASTGTLGTEAFF
>few|TRBJ1-2|TRBD1|TRBV12-3/TRBV12-4|13
TGTGCCAGCAGTTGGGGACAGGGGAAAGGCTACACCTTC
CASSWGQGKGYTF
>.|TRBJ1-1|.|TRBV29-1|13
TGCAGCGCTCGGCCGGACCGAGACACTGAAGCTTTCTTT
CSARPDRDTEAFF
>.|TRBJ2-1|.|TRBV7-8|17
TGTGCCAGCAGCTCAAGACTAGTGAGCGCCTCCTACAATGAGCAGTTCTTC
CASSSRLVSASYNEQFF
>few|TRBJ2-3|.|TRBV10-2|15
TGCGCCAGCAGTGAACAGGACCCTAGCACAGATACGCAGTATTTT
CASSEQDPSTDTQYF
>.|TRBJ1-1|.|TRBV5-1|14
TGCGCCAGCAGCTCGCTCGATCTGAACACTGAAGCTTTCTTT
CASSSLDLNTEAFF
>once|TRBJ2-7|.|TRBV3-1|16
TGTGCCAGCAGCCGTTTAACCACAGGGATTTCCTACGAGCAGTACTTC
CASSRLTTGISYEQYF